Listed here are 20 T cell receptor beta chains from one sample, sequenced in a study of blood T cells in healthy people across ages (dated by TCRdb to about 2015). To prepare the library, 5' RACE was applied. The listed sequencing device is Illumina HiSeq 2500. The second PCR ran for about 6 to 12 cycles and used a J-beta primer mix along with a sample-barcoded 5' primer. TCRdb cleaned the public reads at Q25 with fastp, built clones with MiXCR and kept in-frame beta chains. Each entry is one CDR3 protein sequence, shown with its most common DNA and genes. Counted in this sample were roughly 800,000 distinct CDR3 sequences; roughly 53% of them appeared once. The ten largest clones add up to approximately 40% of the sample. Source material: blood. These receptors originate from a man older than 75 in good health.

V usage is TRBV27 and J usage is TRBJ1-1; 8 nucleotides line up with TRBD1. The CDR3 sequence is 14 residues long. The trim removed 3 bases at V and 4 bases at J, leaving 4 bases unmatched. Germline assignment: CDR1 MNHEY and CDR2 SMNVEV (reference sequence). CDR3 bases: TGTGCCAGCAGTTTCCTCAGGGGGCCCACTGAAGCTTTCTTT. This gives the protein CASSFLRGPTEAFF.

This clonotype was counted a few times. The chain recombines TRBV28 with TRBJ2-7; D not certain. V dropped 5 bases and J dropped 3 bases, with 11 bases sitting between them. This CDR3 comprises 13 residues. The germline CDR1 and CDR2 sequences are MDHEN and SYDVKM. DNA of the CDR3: TGTGCCAGCAGTAACCTTAGGATCTACGAGCAGTACTTC. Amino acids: CASSNLRIYEQYF.

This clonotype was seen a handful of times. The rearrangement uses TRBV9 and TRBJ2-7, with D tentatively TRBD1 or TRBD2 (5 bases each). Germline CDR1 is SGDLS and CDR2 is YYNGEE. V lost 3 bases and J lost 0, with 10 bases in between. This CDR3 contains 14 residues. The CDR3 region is CASSARGTSYEQYF. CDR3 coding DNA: TGTGCCAGCAGCGCCCGGGGCACCTCCTACGAGCAGTACTTC.

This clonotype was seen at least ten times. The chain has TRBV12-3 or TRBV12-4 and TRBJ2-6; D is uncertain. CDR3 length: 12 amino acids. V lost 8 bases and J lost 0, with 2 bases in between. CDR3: CASGSGANVLTF. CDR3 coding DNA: TGTGCCAGCGGCTCTGGGGCCAACGTCCTGACTTTC.

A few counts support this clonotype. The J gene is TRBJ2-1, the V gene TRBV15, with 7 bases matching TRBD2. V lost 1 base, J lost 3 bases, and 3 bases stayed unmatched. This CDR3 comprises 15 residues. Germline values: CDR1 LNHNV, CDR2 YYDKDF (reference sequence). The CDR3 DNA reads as TGTGCCACCAGCAGAGGGGGGGGGTACTACAATGAGCAGTTCTTC. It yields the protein CATSRGGGYYNEQFF. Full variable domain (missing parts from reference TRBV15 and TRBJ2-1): DAMVIQNPRYQVTQFGKPVTLSCSQTLNHNVMYWYQQKSSQAPKLLFHYYDKDFNNEADTPDNFQSRRPNTSFCFLDIRSPGLGDTAMYLCATSRGGGYYNEQFFGPGTRLTVL.

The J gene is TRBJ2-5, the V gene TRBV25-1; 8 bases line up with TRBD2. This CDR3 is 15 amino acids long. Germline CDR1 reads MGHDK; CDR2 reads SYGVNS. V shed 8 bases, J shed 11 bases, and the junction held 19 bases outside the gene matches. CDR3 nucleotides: TGTGCCAGCGGGCGCCCGGGACTAGGCGACAATGAGCAGTACTTC. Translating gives CASGRPGLGDNEQYF.

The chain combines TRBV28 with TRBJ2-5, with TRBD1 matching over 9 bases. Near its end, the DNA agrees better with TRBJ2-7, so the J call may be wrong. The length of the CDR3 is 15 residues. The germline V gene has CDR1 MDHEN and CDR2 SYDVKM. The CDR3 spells CASSANRGRIYEQYF. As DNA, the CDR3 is TGTGCCAGCAGCGCGAACAGGGGGCGAATCTACGAGCAGTACTTC.

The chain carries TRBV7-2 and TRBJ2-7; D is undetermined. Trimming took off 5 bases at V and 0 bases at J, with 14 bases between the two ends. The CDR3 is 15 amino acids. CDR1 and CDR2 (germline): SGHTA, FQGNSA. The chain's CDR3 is CASSQAPKSSYEQYF. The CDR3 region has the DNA TGTGCCAGCAGCCAGGCGCCGAAAAGCTCCTACGAGCAGTACTTC.

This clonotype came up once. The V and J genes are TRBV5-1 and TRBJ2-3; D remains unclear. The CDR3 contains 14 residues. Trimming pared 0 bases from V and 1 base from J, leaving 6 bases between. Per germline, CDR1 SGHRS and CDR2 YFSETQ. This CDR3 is CASSLESRTDTQYF. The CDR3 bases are TGCGCCAGCAGCTTGGAGAGTCGCACAGATACGCAGTATTTT.

The CDR3 loop reads CASSGGSGGQPQHF. CDR3 bases: TGTGCCAGCAGCGGAGGGTCGGGGGGTCAGCCCCAGCATTTT. This chain joins TRBV25-1 and TRBJ1-5; possibly TRBD1 for D (5 bases). CDR1 and CDR2 (germline): MGHDK, SYGVNS. This CDR3 region has 14 residues. V shed 6 bases and J shed 6 bases, with 15 bases lying between them.

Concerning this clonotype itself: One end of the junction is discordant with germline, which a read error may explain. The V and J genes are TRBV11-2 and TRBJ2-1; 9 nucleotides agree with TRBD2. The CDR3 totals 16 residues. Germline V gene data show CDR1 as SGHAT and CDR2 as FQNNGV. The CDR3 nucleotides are TGTGTCAGCAGCCTTTTTAGCGGGAGCTACTACAATGAGCAGTTCTTC. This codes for CVSSLFSGSYYNEQFF.

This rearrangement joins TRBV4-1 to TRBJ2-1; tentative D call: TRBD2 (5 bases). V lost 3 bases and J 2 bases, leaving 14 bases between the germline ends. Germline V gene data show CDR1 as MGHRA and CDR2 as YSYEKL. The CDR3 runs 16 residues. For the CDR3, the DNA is TGCGCCAGCAGCCAGGTTAGGGAGTTCCCCTACAATGAGCAGTTCTTC. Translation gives CASSQVREFPYNEQFF.

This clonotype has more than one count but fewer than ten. For the CDR3, the DNA is TGCAGTGCTAGGACAGGGGTCGGTGAAAAACTGTTTTTT. As protein: CSARTGVGEKLFF. The rearrangement joins TRBV20-1 to TRBJ1-4, with 8 positions matching TRBD1. V shed 3 bases, J shed 7 bases, and the junction held 4 bases outside the gene matches. Germline-derived CDR1 and CDR2 are DFQATT and SNEGSKA (reference sequence). CDR3 length equals 13 residues.

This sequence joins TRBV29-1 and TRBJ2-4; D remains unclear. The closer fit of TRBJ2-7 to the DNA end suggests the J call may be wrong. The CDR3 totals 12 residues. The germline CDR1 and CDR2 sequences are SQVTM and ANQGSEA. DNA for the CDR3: TGCAGCGTTGCTCAGGTCCCCCACGAGCAGTACTTC. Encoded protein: CSVAQVPHEQYF.

CDR3 protein: CSATSGDTGELFF. CDR3 bases: TGCAGTGCTACTAGCGGGGACACCGGGGAGCTGTTTTTT. V gene TRBV20-1 combines with J gene TRBJ2-2; 9 bases agree with TRBD2. V was clipped by 4 bases and J by 3 bases; unmatched bases: 0. Germline V gene lookup returns CDR1 DFQATT and CDR2 SNEGSKA (reference sequence). The CDR3 covers 13 residues.

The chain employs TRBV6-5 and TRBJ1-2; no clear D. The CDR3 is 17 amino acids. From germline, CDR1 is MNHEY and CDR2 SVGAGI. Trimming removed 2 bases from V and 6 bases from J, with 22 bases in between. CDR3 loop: CASSYKLLRAPEDGYTF. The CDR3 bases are TGTGCCAGCAGTTACAAATTATTAAGGGCCCCCGAGGATGGCTACACCTTC.

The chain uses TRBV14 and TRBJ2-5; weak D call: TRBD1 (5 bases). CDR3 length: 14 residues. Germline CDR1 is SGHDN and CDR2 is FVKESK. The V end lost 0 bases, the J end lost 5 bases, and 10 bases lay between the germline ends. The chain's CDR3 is CASSQDRGSETQYF. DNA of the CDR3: TGTGCCAGCAGCCAAGATAGGGGTTCGGAGACCCAGTACTTC.

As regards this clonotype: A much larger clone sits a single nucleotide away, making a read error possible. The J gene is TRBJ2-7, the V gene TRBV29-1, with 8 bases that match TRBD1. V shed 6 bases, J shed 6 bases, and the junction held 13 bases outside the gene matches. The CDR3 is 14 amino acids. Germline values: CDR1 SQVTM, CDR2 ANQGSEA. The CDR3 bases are TGCAGCGTGCTGACAGGGGATCTCAGCGGCGAGCAGTACTTC. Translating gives CSVLTGDLSGEQYF.

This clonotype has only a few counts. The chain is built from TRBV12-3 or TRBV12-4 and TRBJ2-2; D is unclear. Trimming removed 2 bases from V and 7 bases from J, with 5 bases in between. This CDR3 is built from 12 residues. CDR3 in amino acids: CASSLPGGELFF. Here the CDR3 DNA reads TGTGCCAGCAGTTTACCTGGCGGGGAGCTGTTTTTT.

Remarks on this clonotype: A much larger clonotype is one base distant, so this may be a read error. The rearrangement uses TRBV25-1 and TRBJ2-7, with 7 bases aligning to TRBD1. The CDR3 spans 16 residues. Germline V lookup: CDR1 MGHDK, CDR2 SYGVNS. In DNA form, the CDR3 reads TGTGCCAGCAGCTCGGGGACAGCCGGAATCCCCTACGGGCAGTACTTC. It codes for CASSSGTAGIPYGQYF.